The 10 T cell receptor beta chains given below trace back to one sample, sequenced in a study of CD8+CD57+ T cells in acquired aplastic anemia. TCR beta VDJ and CDR3 profiles were obtained from a genomic DNA template. From the reads, TCRdb called clonotypes with MiXCR, one entry per CDR3 protein. This table has 150,000 to 200,000 distinct CDR3 sequences, 64% appearing once. Sequencing was carried out using sorted CD4+, CD8+, or CD8+CD57+ T cells (not recorded which) from PBMCs. The source is a human donor with severe aplastic anemia or a healthy control (not recorded which).

The V call is TRBV2, the J call TRBJ2-3; TRBD2 agrees at 10 bases. The ends lost 7 bases at V and 2 bases at J; junction bases unmatched: 6. CDR3 length: 15 residues. CDR1 is SNHLY and CDR2 is FYNNEI in the germline V gene. CDR3 bases: TGTGCCAGCACCCGGACTAGCGGAGACACAGATACGCAGTATTTT. It is translated as CASTRTSGDTDTQYF.

This clonotype was found many times. J is TRBJ2-3 and V is TRBV2; 11 nucleotides line up with TRBD2. Trimming cost V 0 bases and J 2 bases; bases outside gene matches: 4. The CDR3 loop spans 17 amino acids. Germline V gene sequence: CDR1 SNHLY, CDR2 FYNNEI. CDR3 in amino acids: CASSEAISGGATDTQYF. The CDR3 DNA reads as TGTGCCAGCAGTGAAGCGATTAGCGGGGGGGCCACAGATACGCAGTATTTT. Full variable domain (missing parts from reference TRBV2 and TRBJ2-3): EPEVTQTPSHQVTQMGQEVILRCVPISNHLYFYWYRQILGQKVEFLVSFYNNEISEKSEIFDDQFSVERPDGSNFTLKIRSTKLEDSAMYFCASSEAISGGATDTQYFGPGTRLTVL.

The V gene is TRBV7-9, the J gene TRBJ2-7; TRBD1 matches at 11 bases. The CDR3 sequence is 13 residues long. Germline loops: CDR1 SEHNR, CDR2 FQNEAQ (reference sequence). V lost 5 bases, J lost 5 bases, and 2 bases stayed unmatched. This chain's CDR3 is CASSPGQGDEQYF. Here the CDR3 DNA reads TGTGCCAGCAGCCCGGGACAGGGGGACGAGCAGTACTTC.

This sequence joins TRBV29-1 and TRBJ1-2, with D perhaps TRBD1 (5 bases). The V and J ends lost 0 bases and 4 bases respectively, with 12 bases between them. The CDR3 extends over 14 amino acids. Germline loops: CDR1 SQVTM, CDR2 ANQGSEA. DNA for the CDR3: TGCAGCGTTGAAGAGAGGGGCTCGATCTATGGCTACACCTTC. This codes for CSVEERGSIYGYTF.

This clonotype was picked up one time. The chain couples TRBV10-3 to TRBJ1-5; TRBD1 might be the D (6 bases). Germline values: CDR1 ENHRY, CDR2 SYGVKD. With 3 bases removed from V and 5 bases from J, the gap between germline ends came to 8 bases. The CDR3 length is 13 residues. The CDR3: CAISEGGDQPQHF. CDR3 nucleotides: TGTGCCATCAGTGAAGGGGGGGATCAGCCCCAGCATTTT.

The CDR3 loop is CASSQVIGAGYEQYF. As DNA, the CDR3 is TGCGCCAGCAGCCAAGTGATTGGGGCTGGGTACGAGCAGTACTTC. The V call is TRBV4-3, the J call TRBJ2-7, with a weak D call TRBD1 (5 bases). Germline CDR1 and CDR2: LGHNA and YSLEER. The germline V and J ends were trimmed by 1 base and 4 bases, with 14 bases remaining between them. The CDR3 extends over 15 amino acids.

The gene calls are TRBV7-2 and TRBJ1-1; no reliable D call. The germline gives CDR1 SGHTA, CDR2 FQGNSA. This CDR3 is 13 amino acids long. Trimming removed 10 bases at V and 1 base at J, with 13 bases between. CDR3 region: CATALTGNTEAFF. CDR3 nucleotides: TGTGCCACCGCACTGACGGGGAACACTGAAGCTTTCTTT.

The J gene is TRBJ2-3, the V gene TRBV7-9, with 12 bases fitting TRBD2. The CDR3 runs 15 residues. V gave up 3 bases and J gave up 5 bases; unmatched junction bases: 3. CDR1 SEHNR and CDR2 FQNEAQ come from the germline V gene (reference sequence). This CDR3 reads CASSFETSGRDTQYF. The CDR3, as DNA: TGTGCCAGCAGCTTCGAGACTAGCGGGAGAGATACGCAGTATTTT.

This clonotype has only one observation. The chain joins TRBV7-3 to TRBJ2-5, with 8 nucleotides matching TRBD1. Trimming cost V 3 bases and J 1 base; bases outside gene matches: 7. CDR1 and CDR2 (germline): SGHTA, FQGTGA. There are 16 residues in the CDR3. The CDR3 protein is CASSLDRATAQETQYF. The CDR3 bases are TGTGCCAGCAGCTTGGACAGGGCCACAGCCCAAGAGACCCAGTACTTC.

This clonotype was counted at least ten times. The chain employs TRBV19 and TRBJ2-7; perhaps TRBD1 as D (6 bases). V lost 2 bases and J 7 bases, leaving 9 bases between the germline ends. Germline V gene lookup returns CDR1 LNHDA and CDR2 SQIVND (reference sequence). The CDR3 covers 12 residues. CDR3 in DNA: TGTGCCAGTAGTATACAGGGGCAAGAGCAGTACTTC. Translated, it gives CASSIQGQEQYF.